The 25 T cell receptor beta chains below come from one sample, sequenced in a study of T cells in Graves' hyperthyroidism and ophthalmopathy. The source material, RNA transcripts, was used to amplify TCR beta CDR3 regions. TCR CDR3 regions were first amplified by RT-PCR with HTBI primers. TCRdb used MiXCR to reprocess the multiplex PCR reads, holding one entry per CDR3 protein. This sample has 490,000 or so distinct CDR3 sequences, with 46% found just once. Sequencing was done on a sample of peripheral blood or thyroid tissue (not recorded which). The receptor set was obtained from an adult woman with Graves' disease, either hyperthyroidism or ophthalmopathy (not recorded which).

The chain employs TRBV11-2 and TRBJ2-6, with D tentatively TRBD2 (5 bases). Germline V gene data show CDR1 as SGHAT and CDR2 as FQNNGV. V was trimmed by 8 bases and J by 3 bases, leaving 8 bases between them. The CDR3 is made up of 13 amino acids. CDR3 sequence: CASREHGANVLTF. In DNA form, the CDR3 reads TGTGCCAGCCGGGAACATGGGGCCAACGTCCTGACTTTC.

This clonotype was seen repeatedly, ten times or more. The CDR3 protein is CASSYWQPAGSRDGYTF. CDR3 in DNA: TGTGCCAGCAGTTACTGGCAACCGGCAGGGAGTAGGGATGGCTACACCTTC. The chain joins TRBV6-5 to TRBJ1-2, with D maybe TRBD1 (5 bases). CDR1 is MNHEY, CDR2 SVGAGI, per germline. The ends were cut back, 1 base at V and 6 bases at J, with 21 bases in the middle. CDR3 length equals 17 residues.

This clonotype occurred many times. The chain joins TRBV29-1 to TRBJ2-5, with D unresolved. Trimming stripped 5 bases from V and 1 base from J, with 17 bases between. The CDR3 covers 15 residues. Germline CDR1 is SQVTM and CDR2 is ANQGSEA. As DNA, the CDR3 is TGCAGCGTTAGGCCCACAACCGGCCTCCAAGAGACCCAGTACTTC. Protein: CSVRPTTGLQETQYF.

V usage is TRBV20-1 and J usage is TRBJ1-5; the D gene is possibly TRBD1 (5 bases). The CDR3 totals 16 residues. CDR1 DFQATT and CDR2 SNEGSKA come from the germline V gene (reference sequence). V was shortened by 0 bases and J by 2 bases, with 14 bases between the two germline ends. CDR3 sequence (DNA): TGCAGTGCTAGAGATCCAAGGGGCGGAGGCAATCAGCCCCAGCATTTT. Its translation is CSARDPRGGGNQPQHF.

This clonotype was observed at least ten times. This rearrangement joins TRBV7-9 to TRBJ1-1; no definite D call. The germline CDR1 and CDR2 sequences are SEHNR and FQNEAQ (reference sequence). V lost 5 bases and J lost 1, with 14 bases in between. The CDR3 consists of 15 residues. CDR3 loop: CASSPPRTANTEAFF. The CDR3 bases are TGTGCCAGCAGCCCCCCCAGGACGGCGAACACTGAAGCTTTCTTT.

This clonotype was seen a single time. The chain joins TRBV10-3 to TRBJ2-6; D perhaps matches TRBD1 (6 bases). Germline CDR1 reads ENHRY; CDR2 reads SYGVKD. This CDR3 has 17 amino acids. V lost 3 bases and J lost 9, with 21 bases in between. The CDR3 loop reads CAISDLRGSGPNNVLTF. The CDR3, as DNA: TGTGCCATCAGTGACCTCAGGGGCTCTGGGCCCAACAACGTCCTGACTTTC.

The table lists this clonotype with many counts. CDR3 amino acids: CASSWDSLGYGYTF. The CDR3, as DNA: TGTGCCAGCAGCTGGGACAGCCTCGGCTATGGCTACACCTTC. The chain links TRBV3-1 to TRBJ1-2; 7 nucleotides align to TRBD1. V shed 5 bases, J shed 4 bases, and the junction held 7 bases outside the gene matches. Germline V gene lookup returns CDR1 LGHDT and CDR2 YNNKEL (reference sequence). This CDR3 is built from 14 residues.

This clonotype was picked up many times. The CDR3 protein is CASSSRDSYEQYF. The CDR3 bases are TGTGCCAGCAGTTCCAGGGATTCCTACGAGCAGTACTTC. This chain connects TRBV7-9 to TRBJ2-7, with D perhaps TRBD1 (5 bases). V lost 6 bases to trimming and J lost 1 base, with 10 bases between them. The CDR3 consists of 13 residues. Looked up from germline, CDR1 is SEHNR and CDR2 is FQNEAQ (reference sequence).

This clonotype has ten or more counts. The chain recombines TRBV6-5 with TRBJ1-1; a weak D match, TRBD1 (5 bases). Trimming cost V 2 bases and J 5 bases, with 15 bases left between them. The CDR3 has 15 residues. Germline CDR1 MNHEY, CDR2 SVGAGI. The CDR3 is CASSYRAGLGTEAFF. In DNA form, the CDR3 reads TGTGCCAGCAGTTACCGTGCAGGGCTGGGGACTGAAGCTTTCTTT.

This chain links TRBV20-1 with TRBJ2-5; 9 bases fit TRBD2. Germline assignment: CDR1 DFQATT and CDR2 SNEGSKA (reference sequence). The trim removed 5 bases at V and 5 bases at J, leaving 6 bases unmatched. The CDR3 consists of 13 residues. CDR3 nucleotides: TGCAGTGCTCTGGTAGCGGGAGACGAGACCCAGTACTTC. This translates into CSALVAGDETQYF.

There are a few counts of this clonotype. The rearrangement joins TRBV7-9 to TRBJ1-4, with D tentatively TRBD1 (6 bases). Trimming took 11 bases from V and 6 from J, leaving 13 bases between them. The CDR3 extends over 12 amino acids. Germline values: CDR1 SEHNR, CDR2 FQNEAQ (reference sequence). CDR3 sequence reads: CASQGRDEKLFF. CDR3 nucleotides: TGTGCCTCGCAGGGGAGGGATGAAAAACTGTTTTTT. Using reference TRBV7-9 and TRBJ1-4 for the parts outside the CDR3, the full variable domain is DTGVSQNPRHKITKRGQNVTFRCDPISEHNRLYWYRQTLGQGPEFLTYFQNEAQLEKSRLLSDRFSAERPKGSFSTLEIQRTEQGDSAMYLCASQGRDEKLFFGSGTQLSVL.

The sample holds many counts of this clonotype. This chain uses TRBV11-2 with TRBJ2-2, with D unresolved. The CDR3 runs to 16 residues. CDR1 is SGHAT, CDR2 FQNNGV, per germline. The V end was cut by 3 bases, the J end by 0 bases, with 11 bases between. CDR3 protein: CASSFAQTANTGELFF. CDR3 in DNA: TGTGCCAGCAGCTTTGCCCAGACTGCGAACACCGGGGAGCTGTTTTTT.

This clonotype was observed at least ten times. V gene TRBV29-1 combines with J gene TRBJ2-3, with D possibly being TRBD2 (5 bases). Germline CDR1 is SQVTM and CDR2 is ANQGSEA. The CDR3 consists of 16 residues. V lost 2 bases and J lost 2, with 17 bases in between. The CDR3: CSVEKRRAAPTDTQYF. The CDR3, as DNA: TGCAGCGTTGAAAAACGGCGGGCGGCTCCCACAGATACGCAGTATTTT.

J is TRBJ2-1 and V is TRBV7-2; TRBD2 aligns across 8 bases. The CDR3 contains 14 residues. Losses at the gene ends were 5 bases for V and 8 bases for J; bases not matched to a gene: 8. Per germline, CDR1 SGHTA and CDR2 FQGNSA. In nucleotides, the CDR3 is TGTGCCAGCAGCGTAGGGACTAGTCGGTATGAGCAGTTCTTC. The encoded protein is CASSVGTSRYEQFF.

Turning to this clonotype: The CDR3 does not end in the conserved phenylalanine or tryptophan, so this is likely a read error. It is unclear where the CDR3 begins or ends on the DNA, so no DNA is shown, and the CDR3 is as TCRdb lists it. V and J are TRBV10-3 and TRBJ1-3; no DNA check was done on the table's D call, TRBD1. The CDR3 length equals 8 residues, ends included. CDR1 ENHRY and CDR2 SYGVKD come from the germline V gene. The chain's CDR3 is CAISNRGL.

This clonotype occurred many times. V usage is TRBV5-1 and J usage is TRBJ2-7; 8 bases line up with TRBD2. The CDR3 extends over 16 amino acids. V lost 4 bases and J lost 6; bases outside the gene matches: 15. Germline V gene data show CDR1 as SGHRS and CDR2 as YFSETQ. The CDR3 DNA follows: TGCGCCAGCAGCCCAGAGGCGCCGGGAGGGGGAGCCGAGCAGTACTTC. This translates into CASSPEAPGGGAEQYF.

This chain connects TRBV25-1 to TRBJ2-2; 8 positions match TRBD2. This CDR3 is built from 14 residues. V dropped 9 bases and J dropped 5; count of bases not matched to a gene: 8. CDR1 and CDR2 (germline): MGHDK, SYGVNS. In nucleotides, the CDR3 is TGTGCCAGTACCAGGGGACTAGTGACCGGGGAGCTGTTTTTT. It translates to CASTRGLVTGELFF. Full variable domain (rest looked up from reference TRBV25-1 and TRBJ2-2): EADIYQTPRYLVIGTGKKITLECSQTMGHDKMYWYQQDPGMELHLIHYSYGVNSTEKGDLSSESTVSRIRTEHFPLTLESARPSHTSQYLCASTRGLVTGELFFGEGSRLTVL.

V usage is TRBV6-1 and J usage is TRBJ1-2, with unresolved D. Germline assignment: CDR1 MNHNS and CDR2 SASEGT. V lost 2 bases and J lost 6, with 10 bases in between. There are 13 residues in the CDR3. CDR3: CASSERDFDGYTF. The CDR3 DNA reads TGTGCCAGCAGTGAAAGGGATTTCGATGGCTACACCTTC.

Many counts were recorded for this clonotype. This rearrangement joins TRBV7-2 to TRBJ2-5; D might be TRBD2 (6 bases). CDR3 length: 16 amino acids. Germline V gene data show CDR1 as SGHTA and CDR2 as FQGNSA. The V end was cut by 4 bases, the J end by 1 base, with 16 bases between. CDR3 loop: CASSWGLSRPQETQYF. DNA of the CDR3: TGTGCCAGCAGCTGGGGACTCTCAAGACCCCAAGAGACCCAGTACTTC.

Points on this clonotype: The conserved final phenylalanine or tryptophan is absent from the CDR3, which likely points to a read error. The limits of the CDR3 on the DNA are not certain, so only TCRdb's listed CDR3 is given. The chain recombines TRBV10-3 with TRBJ1-2; the D call of TRBD1 is as the table states it, not checked on the DNA. From germline, CDR1 is ENHRY and CDR2 SYGVKD. From its first to its last residue, the CDR3 has 12 amino acids. CDR3: CAISDEGQGLVV.

Only one count was recorded for this clonotype. V gene TRBV10-3 combines with J gene TRBJ1-2; D possibly corresponds to TRBD1 (5 bases). Germline V lookup: CDR1 ENHRY, CDR2 SYGVKD. The CDR3 has 15 amino acids. V gave up 4 bases and J gave up 8 bases, with 20 bases separating them. CDR3 bases: TGTGCCATCAGTGTAGTGAGATCCGGGACGCAGGGCTACACCTTC. It yields the protein CAISVVRSGTQGYTF.

The chain joins TRBV19 to TRBJ1-5, with D uncertain. Germline V lookup: CDR1 LNHDA, CDR2 SQIVND (reference sequence). Between the trimmed V and J ends, which lost 7 bases and 2 bases, there was a span of 6 bases. The CDR3 consists of 12 residues. The CDR3 region is CASNFGNQPQHF. CDR3 DNA: TGTGCCAGTAATTTCGGCAATCAGCCCCAGCATTTT. Full variable domain (remainder filled in from reference TRBV19 and TRBJ1-5): DGGITQSPKYLFRKEGQNVTLSCEQNLNHDAMYWYRQDPGQGLRLIYYSQIVNDFQKGDIAEGYSVSREKKESFPLTVTSAQKNPTAFYLCASNFGNQPQHFGDGTRLSIL.

This clonotype was seen only a few times. The chain carries TRBV7-2 and TRBJ2-5; D is ambiguous. The CDR3 length is 14 residues. V was shortened by 6 bases and J by 5 bases, with 16 bases between the two germline ends. From germline, CDR1 is SGHTA and CDR2 FQGNSA. Written as DNA, the CDR3 is TGTGCCAGCAGACTTAGTTGGGTCCCCGAGACCCAGTACTTC. Encoded protein: CASRLSWVPETQYF.

The rearrangement links TRBV4-1 to TRBJ2-7; no clear D gene. V shed 3 bases and J shed 3 bases, with 12 bases lying between them. The CDR3 is 14 amino acids. CDR1 is MGHRA, CDR2 YSYEKL, per germline. The CDR3 reads CASSHLGKVYEQYF. In nucleotides, the CDR3 is TGCGCCAGCAGCCACCTAGGAAAAGTCTACGAGCAGTACTTC.

In its sample, this clonotype was seen many times. The chain combines TRBV9 with TRBJ2-1, with a tentative D call TRBD2 (6 bases). Germline CDR1 is SGDLS and CDR2 is YYNGEE. Trimming shortened V by 2 bases and J by 6 bases, and 12 bases separated the two germline ends. The CDR3 is made up of 14 amino acids. The CDR3 DNA is TGTGCCAGCAGCGTGATTAGCGGTGGCAATGAGCAGTTCTTC. Protein product: CASSVISGGNEQFF.